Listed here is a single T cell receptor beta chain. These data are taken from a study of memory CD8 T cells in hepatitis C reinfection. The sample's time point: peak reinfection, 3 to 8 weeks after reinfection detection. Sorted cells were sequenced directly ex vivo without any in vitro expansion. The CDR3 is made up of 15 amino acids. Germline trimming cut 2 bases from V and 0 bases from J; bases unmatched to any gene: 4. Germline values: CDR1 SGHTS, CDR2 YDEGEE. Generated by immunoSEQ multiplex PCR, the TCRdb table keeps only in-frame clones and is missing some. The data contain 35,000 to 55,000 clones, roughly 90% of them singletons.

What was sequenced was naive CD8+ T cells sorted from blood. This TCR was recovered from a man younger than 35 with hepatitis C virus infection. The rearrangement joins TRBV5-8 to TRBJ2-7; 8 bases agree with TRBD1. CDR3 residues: CASSLGQGNSYEQYF. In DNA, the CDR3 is TGTGCCAGCAGCTTAGGACAGGGCAACTCCTACGAGCAGTACTTC.